This T cell receptor (beta chain) was recovered during a study of blood T cell repertoires in COVID-19. Trimming removed 6 bases at V and 2 bases at J, with 15 bases between. Germline V gene sequence: CDR1 SGHDN, CDR2 FVKESK. The CDR3 extends over 15 amino acids. Profiling relied on immunoSEQ multiplex PCR, and the TCRdb table lists in-frame clones only, not all of them. The sample yields 300,000 to 400,000 clones, 85% to 90% seen once. The chain links TRBV14 to TRBJ2-3, with D possibly being TRBD2 (6 bases). The receptor's source is a woman aged 25 to 45 with acute COVID-19. Specimen: PBMCs or T cells enriched from blood (not recorded which). The CDR3 region is CASSPAGRLTDTQYF. CDR3 sequence (DNA): TGTGCCAGCAGTCCGGCAGGGAGGCTCACAGATACGCAGTATTTT.